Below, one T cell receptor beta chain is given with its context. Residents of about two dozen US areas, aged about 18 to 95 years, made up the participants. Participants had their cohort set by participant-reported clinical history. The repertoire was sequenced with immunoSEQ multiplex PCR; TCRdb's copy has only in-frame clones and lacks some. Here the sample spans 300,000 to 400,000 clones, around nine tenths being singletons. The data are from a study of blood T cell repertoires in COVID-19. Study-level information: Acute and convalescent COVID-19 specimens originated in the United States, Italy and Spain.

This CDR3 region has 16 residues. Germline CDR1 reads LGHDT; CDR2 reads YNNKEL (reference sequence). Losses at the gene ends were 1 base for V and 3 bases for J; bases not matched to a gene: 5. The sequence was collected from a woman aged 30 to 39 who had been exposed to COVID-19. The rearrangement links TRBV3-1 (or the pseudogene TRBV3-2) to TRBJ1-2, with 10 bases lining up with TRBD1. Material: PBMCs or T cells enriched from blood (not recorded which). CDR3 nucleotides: TGTGCCAGCAGCCAAGTGCGACAGGGGGCAGACTATGGCTACACCTTC. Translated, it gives CASSQVRQGADYGYTF.